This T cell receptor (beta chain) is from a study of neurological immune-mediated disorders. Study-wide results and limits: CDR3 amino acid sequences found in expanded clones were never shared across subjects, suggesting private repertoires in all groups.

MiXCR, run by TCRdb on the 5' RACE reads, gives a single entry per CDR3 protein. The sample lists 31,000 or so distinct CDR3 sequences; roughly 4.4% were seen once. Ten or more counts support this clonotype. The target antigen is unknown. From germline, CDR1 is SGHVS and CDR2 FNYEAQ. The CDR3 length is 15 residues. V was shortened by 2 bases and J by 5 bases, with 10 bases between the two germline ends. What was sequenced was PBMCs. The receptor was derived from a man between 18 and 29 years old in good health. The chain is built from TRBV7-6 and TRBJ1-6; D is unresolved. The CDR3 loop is CASSLMANDNSPLHF. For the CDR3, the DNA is TGTGCCAGCAGCTTAATGGCAAACGATAATTCACCCCTCCACTTT.